One sample yielded the 8 T cell receptor beta chains listed below, sequenced in a study of T cell responses to AZD1222 COVID-19 vaccine (dated by TCRdb to the early 2020s). The time point label, read with the paper, signifies: about 28 days (+/-7) after the second vaccine dose. Receptor amplification or capture employed the immunoSEQ multiplex PCR assay. The table was pulled from immuneACCESS by TCRdb, which kept in-frame rearrangements only. Such tables lose some clones; where checked, under half of the loss comes from unresolved V genes, and the rest has no known cause. For this sample the table gives about 110,000 clones, of which approximately 90% were detected only once. Roughly 15% of the sample is in the top ten clones. The source was peripheral blood, collected 28 days after the second AZD1222 dose. The receptors shown here come from an adult who received the AZD1222 COVID-19 vaccine.

The chain employs TRBV11-2 and TRBJ2-3; 15 nucleotides agree with TRBD2. Germline loops: CDR1 SGHAT, CDR2 FQNNGV. The CDR3 is made up of 16 amino acids. V lost 5 bases to trimming and J lost 6 bases; unmatched junction nucleotides: 6. The CDR3 protein is CASSMGLAGGVDTQYF. In DNA form, the CDR3 reads TGTGCCAGCAGCATGGGACTAGCGGGAGGCGTTGATACGCAGTATTTT.

This clone was seen once. CDR3 in amino acids: CASSWGGMGLAVYEQYF. CDR3 in DNA: TGCGCCAGCAGCTGGGGGGGTATGGGACTAGCGGTCTACGAGCAGTACTTC. V usage is TRBV5-1 and J usage is TRBJ2-7; 11 bases align to TRBD2. Trimming took 3 bases from V and 3 from J; bases not matched to a gene: 11. The CDR3 is 17 residues long. The germline V gene has CDR1 SGHRS and CDR2 YFSETQ.

V is TRBV4-1 and J is TRBJ1-2; tentative D call: TRBD1 (5 bases). This CDR3 has 14 amino acids. V lost 0 bases to trimming and J lost 4 bases, with 9 bases between them. CDR1 and CDR2 from the germline V gene are MGHRA and YSYEKL. DNA of the CDR3: TGCGCCAGCAGCCAAGATAGGGGTAGCTATGGCTACACCTTC. Translated, it gives CASSQDRGSYGYTF.

This chain connects TRBV30 to TRBJ2-5; 9 positions match TRBD2. J gave up 3 bases and V 2 bases, and 4 bases lay outside the gene matches. Per the germline V gene, CDR1 is GTSNPN and CDR2 is SVGIG (reference sequence). This CDR3 has 14 residues. CDR3 nucleotides: TGTGCCTGGAGTCCGACTAGCGGTAAAGAGACCCAGTACTTC. Translation gives CAWSPTSGKETQYF.

The genes are TRBV13 and TRBJ1-1; TRBD1 is a possible D gene (6 bases). Trimming stripped 6 bases from V and 1 base from J, with 33 bases between. The CDR3 sequence is 21 residues long. Germline lookup yields CDR1 PRHDT and CDR2 FYEKMQ (reference sequence). In DNA form, the CDR3 reads TGTGCCAGCAGTTCTACCCCGTTCCGGCTTACAGGGTTTCTGGGGAACACTGAAGCTTTCTTT. Protein product: CASSSTPFRLTGFLGNTEAFF.

The chain couples TRBV5-1 to TRBJ1-4, with no clear D. The CDR3 has 15 residues. The germline gives CDR1 SGHRS, CDR2 YFSETQ. The germline V and J ends were trimmed by 0 bases and 7 bases, with 13 bases remaining between them. This CDR3 is CASSLAPGPGEKLFF. The DNA for the CDR3 is TGCGCCAGCAGCTTGGCCCCAGGCCCTGGTGAAAAACTGTTTTTT.

The genes are TRBV6-5 and TRBJ2-3; D remains ambiguous. The V gene lost 6 bases and the J gene lost 2 bases, with 15 bases spanning the gap. Germline V CDR1 and CDR2: MNHEY, SVGAGI. This CDR3 comprises 15 residues. The CDR3, as DNA: TGTGCCAGCAGCTACAGCGTAGGGATCACAGATACGCAGTATTTT. Its protein product is CASSYSVGITDTQYF.

The rearrangement joins TRBV6-6 to TRBJ2-2; tentatively, D is TRBD1 or TRBD2 (5 bases each). V lost 8 bases and J lost 7, with 11 bases in between. Germline V CDR1 and CDR2: MNHNY, SVGAGI (reference sequence). The CDR3 covers 12 residues. CDR3: CASAGTGGELFF. As DNA, the CDR3 is TGTGCCAGCGCAGGGACGGGCGGGGAGCTGTTTTTT.